These T cell receptor beta chains were read from a single sample in a study of vaccination and CD4 T cells after COVID-19. These receptors have no identified antigens. Using its own MiXCR run on the PCR reads, TCRdb lists one record per CDR3 protein. In the table there are about 18,000 distinct CDR3 sequences, roughly 78% of which are singletons. The material sequenced was CD4+ T cells from blood, cultured in vitro, taken after SARS-CoV-2 vaccination. These receptors all come from a human donor who received a COVID-19 vaccine. Each CDR3 is given with its conserved first and last residue. Each record gives: V gene, D gene, clone size, J gene, CDR3 protein, CDR3 DNA. The D gene is left open where the match is weak. A row's size may be missing; if present it is once, few, many or a size class.

v_gene: TRBV6-5; d_gene: TRBD2; abundance: NA; j_gene: TRBJ2-3; CDR3aa: CASSYPPGGGASTDTQYF; CDR3nt: TGTGCCAGCAGTTACCCCCCTGGCGGGGGGGCCTCCACAGATACGCAGTATTTT
v_gene: TRBV19; d_gene: NA; abundance: NA; j_gene: TRBJ1-1; CDR3aa: CASRSGGVQGGTEAFF; CDR3nt: TGTGCCAGTAGATCCGGGGGCGTACAGGGTGGGACTGAAGCTTTCTTT
v_gene: TRBV24-1; d_gene: TRBD2; abundance: NA; j_gene: TRBJ2-1; CDR3aa: CATSGTSGGYNEQFF; CDR3nt: TGTGCCACCAGTGGCACTAGCGGGGGGTACAATGAGCAGTTCTTC
v_gene: TRBV7-2; d_gene: TRBD2; abundance: NA; j_gene: TRBJ2-3; CDR3aa: CASSLSGGAFGDTQYF; CDR3nt: TGTGCCAGCAGCCTCAGCGGGGGGGCCTTTGGAGATACGCAGTATTTT
v_gene: TRBV20-1; d_gene: TRBD2; abundance: NA; j_gene: TRBJ2-3; CDR3aa: CSASAGLGVTSTDTQYF; CDR3nt: TGCAGTGCTAGTGCGGGACTAGGGGTTACTAGCACAGATACGCAGTATTTT
v_gene: TRBV2; d_gene: TRBD1; abundance: few; j_gene: TRBJ1-1; CDR3aa: CASRRQGRVSEAFF; CDR3nt: TGTGCCAGCAGGAGACAGGGGCGGGTCTCTGAAGCTTTCTTT
v_gene: TRBV10-3; d_gene: TRBD1; abundance: once; j_gene: TRBJ1-4; CDR3aa: CAISADRGHEKLFF; CDR3nt: TGTGCCATCAGTGCGGACAGGGGGCATGAAAAACTGTTTTTT
v_gene: TRBV20-1; d_gene: NA; abundance: NA; j_gene: TRBJ1-6; CDR3aa: CSALDSYNSPLHF; CDR3nt: TGCAGTGCTCTTGACAGTTATAATTCACCCCTCCACTTT
v_gene: TRBV2; d_gene: TRBD1; abundance: NA; j_gene: TRBJ2-5; CDR3aa: CASSEGQGAETQYF; CDR3nt: TGTGCCAGCAGTGAAGGACAGGGGGCAGAGACCCAGTACTTC
v_gene: TRBV29-1; d_gene: NA; abundance: NA; j_gene: TRBJ1-2; CDR3aa: CSVEEEGYTF; CDR3nt: TGCAGCGTCGAAGAAGAGGGCTACACCTTC
v_gene: TRBV20-1; d_gene: TRBD2; abundance: NA; j_gene: TRBJ2-3; CDR3aa: CSAATVSGGARDTQYF; CDR3nt: TGCAGTGCCGCCACCGTCAGCGGGGGGGCCAGAGATACGCAGTATTTT
v_gene: TRBV7-2; d_gene: NA; abundance: NA; j_gene: TRBJ2-1; CDR3aa: CASSLGGVYNEQFF; CDR3nt: TGTGCCAGCAGCTTAGGAGGGGTTTACAATGAGCAGTTCTTC
v_gene: TRBV19; d_gene: TRBD1; abundance: NA; j_gene: TRBJ1-2; CDR3aa: CASSYGTGGGYTF; CDR3nt: TGTGCCAGTAGCTACGGGACAGGTGGAGGCTACACCTTC
v_gene: TRBV15; d_gene: TRBD1; abundance: NA; j_gene: TRBJ1-1; CDR3aa: CATSQRDRGLFTEAFF; CDR3nt: TGTGCCACCAGCCAACGGGACAGGGGATTGTTCACTGAAGCTTTCTTT
v_gene: TRBV19; d_gene: NA; abundance: NA; j_gene: TRBJ2-6; CDR3aa: CASSPTTSGANVLTF; CDR3nt: TGTGCCAGTAGTCCAACTACCTCTGGGGCCAACGTCCTGACTTTC
v_gene: TRBV25-1; d_gene: NA; abundance: NA; j_gene: TRBJ2-7; CDR3aa: CASSERYEQYF; CDR3nt: TGTGCCAGCAGTGAAAGATACGAGCAGTACTTC
v_gene: TRBV19; d_gene: TRBD1; abundance: NA; j_gene: TRBJ1-5; CDR3aa: CASSTWDRGRGQPQHF; CDR3nt: TGTGCCAGTAGTACCTGGGACAGGGGGCGAGGTCAGCCCCAGCATTTT
v_gene: TRBV7-8; d_gene: NA; abundance: NA; j_gene: TRBJ1-5; CDR3aa: CASSLYGTDPNQPQHF; CDR3nt: TGTGCCAGCAGCTTGTACGGGACTGACCCCAATCAGCCCCAGCATTTT
v_gene: TRBV19; d_gene: NA; abundance: NA; j_gene: TRBJ1-4; CDR3aa: CASSIEAGRTNEKLFF; CDR3nt: TGTGCCAGTAGTATAGAAGCGGGACGGACTAATGAAAAACTGTTTTTT
v_gene: TRBV6-1; d_gene: NA; abundance: NA; j_gene: TRBJ1-5; CDR3aa: CASSGVDRQPQHF; CDR3nt: TGTGCCAGCAGTGGGGTGGATCGGCAGCCCCAGCATTTT
v_gene: TRBV27; d_gene: TRBD1; abundance: NA; j_gene: TRBJ1-3; CDR3aa: CASRPRTGFGNTIYF; CDR3nt: TGTGCCAGCAGACCACGGACAGGGTTCGGAAACACCATATATTTT
v_gene: TRBV20-1; d_gene: NA; abundance: NA; j_gene: TRBJ1-2; CDR3aa: CSAPTGGSYGYTF; CDR3nt: TGCAGTGCTCCCACCGGAGGGAGCTATGGCTACACCTTC
v_gene: TRBV6-1; d_gene: TRBD2; abundance: few; j_gene: TRBJ2-3; CDR3aa: CASQPGGAPGRDTQYF; CDR3nt: TGTGCCAGCCAACCGGGAGGGGCGCCGGGGAGAGATACGCAGTATTTT
v_gene: TRBV7-2; d_gene: TRBD1; abundance: NA; j_gene: TRBJ1-5; CDR3aa: CASSSGQGGNQPQHF; CDR3nt: TGTGCCAGCAGCTCCGGACAGGGGGGCAATCAGCCCCAGCATTTT
v_gene: TRBV5-5; d_gene: NA; abundance: once; j_gene: TRBJ1-2; CDR3aa: CASSSATGLDTF; CDR3nt: TGTGCCAGCAGCTCAGCCACAGGTTTGGACACCTTC
v_gene: TRBV7-3; d_gene: NA; abundance: NA; j_gene: TRBJ2-3; CDR3aa: CASSYDLGGTDTQYF; CDR3nt: TGTGCCAGCAGCTACGATCTAGGGGGGACAGATACGCAGTATTTT
v_gene: TRBV24-1; d_gene: TRBD2; abundance: NA; j_gene: TRBJ2-2; CDR3aa: CATSDLREAGELFF; CDR3nt: TGTGCCACCAGTGATTTGCGGGAGGCCGGGGAGCTGTTTTTT
v_gene: TRBV19; d_gene: NA; abundance: few; j_gene: TRBJ1-5; CDR3aa: CASTPEFGEGQPQHF; CDR3nt: TGTGCCAGTACCCCAGAGTTTGGGGAAGGCCAGCCCCAGCATTTT
v_gene: TRBV2; d_gene: TRBD1; abundance: NA; j_gene: TRBJ1-2; CDR3aa: CASSEGDRDADGYTF; CDR3nt: TGTGCCAGCAGTGAAGGTGACAGGGACGCCGATGGCTACACCTTC
v_gene: TRBV2; d_gene: NA; abundance: NA; j_gene: TRBJ2-3; CDR3aa: CASSEGPRADTQYF; CDR3nt: TGTGCCAGCAGTGAAGGTCCGAGGGCAGATACGCAGTATTTT
v_gene: TRBV7-3; d_gene: NA; abundance: NA; j_gene: TRBJ2-5; CDR3aa: CASSFRAGDRETQYF; CDR3nt: TGTGCCAGCAGCTTTCGGGCAGGGGACCGAGAGACCCAGTACTTC
v_gene: TRBV6-5; d_gene: NA; abundance: medium-sized; j_gene: TRBJ1-2; CDR3aa: CASSYRGEGLGYTF; CDR3nt: TGTGCCAGCAGTTACAGGGGAGAGGGGCTTGGCTACACCTTC
v_gene: TRBV6-1; d_gene: TRBD1; abundance: few; j_gene: TRBJ1-5; CDR3aa: CASSVSGTASVLPQHF; CDR3nt: TGTGCCAGCAGTGTGTCTGGGACAGCGTCAGTTTTGCCCCAGCATTTT
v_gene: TRBV2; d_gene: NA; abundance: NA; j_gene: TRBJ2-7; CDR3aa: CASNLGLLYSYEQYF; CDR3nt: TGTGCCAGCAACCTGGGACTGCTATACTCCTACGAGCAGTACTTC